One sample yielded the 15 T cell receptor beta chains listed below, sequenced in a study of T cells in Graves' hyperthyroidism and ophthalmopathy (dated by TCRdb to between 2018 and 2021). Libraries came from multiplex PCR. Sequenced on an Illumina HiSeq 2000. TCR beta CDR3 regions were amplified from RNA transcripts. A first-round RT-PCR of the TCR CDR3 used the HTBI primer set with the Qiagen OneStep RT-PCR kit. The public reads were quality trimmed at Q25 with fastp and then assembled into clones with MiXCR by TCRdb, keeping productive beta chains. All rows with the same CDR3 protein become a single entry with the most common DNA and genes. Within this sample are about half a million distinct CDR3 sequences, with around a quarter of them counted one time only. Of the sample, 11% is held by the ten largest clones. The sample was blood. Receptor source: a woman aged 25 to 39 with Graves' ophthalmopathy.

The sample holds a few counts of this clonotype. The chain combines TRBV2 with TRBJ2-1; 8 bases agree with TRBD2. The CDR3 totals 15 residues. The trim removed 6 bases at V and 9 bases at J, leaving 13 bases unmatched. Per germline, CDR1 SNHLY and CDR2 FYNNEI. The CDR3 DNA follows: TGTGCCAGCAGGGTGGGGGGGACTAGAGACGGTGAGCAGTTCTTC. Amino acid sequence: CASRVGGTRDGEQFF.

The V and J genes are TRBV6-2 or TRBV6-3 and TRBJ2-5; 8 positions agree with TRBD2. Trimming cost V 8 bases and J 2 bases; bases outside gene matches: 7. This CDR3 has 14 amino acids. Germline lookup yields CDR1 MNHEY and CDR2 SVGEGT. The CDR3 here is CASGLAGPQETQYF. The DNA for the CDR3 is TGTGCCAGCGGCCTAGCGGGTCCACAAGAGACCCAGTACTTC.

There are many counts of this clonotype. The chain combines TRBV12-3 or TRBV12-4 with TRBJ2-7, with D possibly matching TRBD2 (7 bases). V was shortened by 3 bases and J by 6 bases, with 21 bases between the two germline ends. The CDR3 has 16 residues. CDR3 DNA sequence: TGTGCCAGCAGTTTGCGCCCGGCGGGGGCCCTGAGCGAGCAGTACTTC. It is translated as CASSLRPAGALSEQYF.

By frequency in the sample, this clonotype is medium-sized. V is TRBV28 and J is TRBJ2-7; unclear D gene. The CDR3 sequence is 14 residues long. Germline V lookup: CDR1 MDHEN, CDR2 SYDVKM. V lost 5 bases and J 1 base, leaving 12 bases between the germline ends. DNA for the CDR3: TGTGCCAGCAGTCCTACCACAGATTCCTACGAGCAGTACTTC. Encoded protein: CASSPTTDSYEQYF.

The CDR3 bases are TGCAGTGCTGTGGATACGCTGGGCTACACCTTC. Protein: CSAVDTLGYTF. V is TRBV20-1 and J is TRBJ1-2, with D uncertain. Germline-derived CDR1 and CDR2 are DFQATT and SNEGSKA (reference sequence). Trimming shortened V by 5 bases and J by 8 bases, and 12 bases separated the two germline ends. The CDR3 contains 11 residues.

The chain recombines TRBV28 with TRBJ1-5, with D unclear. Trimming pared 1 base from V and 2 bases from J, leaving 12 bases between. This CDR3 is 16 amino acids long. Germline CDR1 MDHEN, CDR2 SYDVKM. CDR3 loop: CASSLSLFPGNQPQHF. Here the CDR3 DNA reads TGTGCCAGCAGTTTATCCCTCTTCCCGGGCAATCAGCCCCAGCATTTT.

The chain recombines TRBV12-3 or TRBV12-4 with TRBJ2-2; TRBD2 agrees at 9 bases. The junction had 3 bases not matched to a gene; V was cut back by 5 bases and J by 2 bases. This CDR3 is built from 15 residues. This chain's CDR3 is CASSRTSDNTGELFF. Here the CDR3 DNA reads TGTGCCAGCAGTCGGACTAGCGATAACACCGGGGAGCTGTTTTTT.

This clonotype has a count of ten or more. The gene calls are TRBV28 and TRBJ1-2; TRBD1 is a possible D gene (5 bases). Germline V lookup: CDR1 MDHEN, CDR2 SYDVKM. The CDR3 length is 14 residues. V was shortened by 8 bases and J by 4 bases, with 17 bases between the two germline ends. This chain's CDR3 is CASDAAGTGYGYTF. The CDR3 nucleotides read TGTGCCAGCGACGCAGCCGGGACGGGCTATGGCTACACCTTC.

V and J are TRBV2 and TRBJ2-5; 7 bases map to TRBD1. J lost 1 base, V lost 9 bases, and 8 bases had no gene match. Per germline, CDR1 SNHLY and CDR2 FYNNEI. CDR3 size: 14 residues. CDR3 amino acids: CASEQGPGQETQYF. The CDR3 DNA is TGTGCCAGTGAACAGGGGCCGGGCCAAGAGACCCAGTACTTC.

A note on this clonotype: This may arise from a read error, as a much more abundant clone is one base away. The V and J genes are TRBV11-2 and TRBJ2-7; TRBD1 aligns across 9 bases. The CDR3 is 14 amino acids. Trimming took 1 base from V and 5 from J; bases not matched to a gene: 3. From germline, CDR1 is SGHAT and CDR2 FQNNGV. DNA of the CDR3: TGTGCCAGCAGCTTAGCGGGACAGGGCCACGAGCAGTACTTC. Amino acid sequence: CASSLAGQGHEQYF.

This clonotype was seen ten or more times. V is TRBV6-5 and J is TRBJ1-1; TRBD1 is a possible D gene (5 bases). The germline V gene has CDR1 MNHEY and CDR2 SVGAGI. CDR3 length equals 13 residues. The V end lost 10 bases, the J end lost 0 bases, and 12 bases lay between the germline ends. The CDR3 spells CATAGPMNTEAFF. As DNA, the CDR3 is TGTGCCACCGCGGGACCTATGAACACTGAAGCTTTCTTT.

This clonotype was detected ten times or more. This chain joins TRBV6-2 or TRBV6-3 and TRBJ2-5; 7 bases map to TRBD2. V shed 5 bases, J shed 4 bases, and the junction held 10 bases outside the gene matches. From germline, CDR1 is MNHEY and CDR2 SVGEGT. This CDR3 has 15 amino acids. DNA for the CDR3: TGTGCCAGCAGTGGGGCCAGCGGGGAAGGAGAGACCCAGTACTTC. Amino acid sequence: CASSGASGEGETQYF.

V usage is TRBV20-1 and J usage is TRBJ1-1; D gene uncertain. Trimming shortened V by 2 bases and J by 7 bases, and 5 bases separated the two germline ends. The CDR3 spans 10 residues. The V gene's germline CDR1 is DFQATT and CDR2 SNEGSKA (reference sequence). This chain's CDR3 is CSARSFEAFF. Here the CDR3 DNA reads TGCAGTGCTAGAAGTTTTGAAGCTTTCTTT.

The J gene is TRBJ1-2, the V gene TRBV29-1, with D perhaps matching TRBD1 (5 bases). This CDR3 region has 13 residues. Germline values: CDR1 SQVTM, CDR2 ANQGSEA. Trimming cost V 5 bases and J 8 bases, with 18 bases left between them. The DNA of the CDR3 is TGCAGCGTTAAGAGGGACGGGGTTTGGGGCTACACCTTC. Encoded protein: CSVKRDGVWGYTF.

This clonotype was recorded at least ten times. The DNA of the CDR3 is TGTGCCAGCATCGGGGGGGATGAGCAGTACTTC. Encoded protein: CASIGGDEQYF. The chain links TRBV6-2 or TRBV6-3 to TRBJ2-7, with TRBD2 identical over 8 bases. Germline V gene sequence: CDR1 MNHEY, CDR2 SVGEGT. The trim removed 7 bases at V and 7 bases at J, leaving 3 bases unmatched. CDR3 size: 11 residues.